The clone carrying this T cell receptor (beta chain) was recorded a few times. Its specificity is not known. The data are from a study of T cell repertoires in cytomegalovirus infection. Across the whole study: Matching HLA type, along with CMV infection, was indicated by public TCR beta signatures. Whole-study results and caveats: Within the response measured ex vivo, HLA-C-restricted CMV-specific TCR beta clonotypes were dominant. Of the TCR beta families, the public ones yielded a cumulative frequency that identified carriers of CMV plus the relevant HLA.

MiXCR, run by TCRdb on the reads, gives a single entry per CDR3 protein. The table lists approximately 630,000 distinct CDR3 sequences, approximately 24% of them singletons. There are 11 residues in the CDR3. V was pared by 7 bases and J by 7 bases, with 10 bases between. Germline V gives CDR1 SEHNR, CDR2 FQNEAQ (reference sequence). This chain connects TRBV7-9 to TRBJ1-1, with D possibly matching TRBD1 (6 bases). Sequencing input: CD8+ T cells from PBMCs. This TCR derives from a human donor in good health (CMV status not recorded). Some clones in this sample may be carry-over from other donors' samples. The CDR3 sequence is CASKGGDEAFF. In nucleotides, the CDR3 is TGTGCCAGCAAGGGGGGGGATGAAGCTTTCTTT.